This T cell receptor beta chain emerged from a study of post-analysis software for immune sequencing data. General study results and limits: When patients were compared with controls, 4 or 5 TRBV segments were more frequent, TRBV5-6, TRBV5-1 and TRBV20-1 among them.

Libraries were made from TCR beta cDNA, and they carried unique molecular identifiers. Using its own MiXCR run on the PCR reads, TCRdb lists one record per CDR3 protein. The sample includes fewer than 850,000 distinct CDR3 sequences, just under 30% of them seen just once. CDR1 is SQVTM, CDR2 ANQGSEA, per germline. Trimming at V came to 0 bases and at J to 6 bases, leaving 5 bases not matched to a gene. The CDR3 runs 15 residues. In its sample, this clonotype was seen a few times. Its antigen remains unknown. The clonotype was recovered from a girl aged 10 to 17 with multiple sclerosis. What was sequenced was blood. The genes are TRBV29-1 and TRBJ2-2; 9 bases line up with TRBD2. As DNA, the CDR3 is TGCAGCGTTGAAGATCGGACTAGCGTCGCCGGGGAGCTGTTTTTT. Its protein product is CSVEDRTSVAGELFF.